This TCR beta chain originates from a study of blood T cell repertoires in COVID-19. Profiled with immunoSEQ multiplex PCR; TCRdb holds only in-frame clones, not every one. The table has 280,000 or so clones, around 86% seen once. The CDR3 is 14 residues long. Per germline, CDR1 MDHEN and CDR2 SYDVKM. V lost 6 bases, J lost 1 base, and 9 bases lay in between. The chain carries TRBV28 and TRBJ2-2; D uncertain. What was sequenced was peripheral blood. The TCR originated in a woman aged 25-40 years who had recovered from COVID-19. The CDR3 loop is CASRSRGNTGELFF. CDR3 in DNA: TGTGCCAGCAGAAGCCGAGGGAACACCGGGGAGCTGTTTTTT.